This record covers a single T cell receptor (beta chain). What antigen it recognizes has not been identified. No qualities accompany the bases; no much larger clone lies one base away. The sample originates from a study of control samples from healthy donors and cancer patients (dated by TCRdb to 2020 to 2022). Library generation was performed with the immunoSEQ multiplex PCR assay. Here the immuneACCESS table is served through TCRdb, limited to in-frame sequences with V and J called. Missing clones are a known gap in these copies; in checked studies unresolved V genes cover under half, and the rest lacks a known reason. The sample table lists approximately 70,000 clones, under 90% of them with a count of one. Together, the top ten hold under 30% of the sample. The clonotype was recovered from a man aged 50 to 60 in good health. The sequencing input was blood.

The DNA sequence is TGTGCCAGCAGCTTAATAGGGACAGACCAAAAACTGTTTTTT. This gives the protein CASSLIGTDQKLFF. The chain employs TRBV7-2 and TRBJ1-4; the central 7 bases match TRBD1. Trimming takes 2 bases off V and 9 bases off J; junction bases not matched to a gene: 6. From the cysteine through the phenylalanine, the CDR3 covers 14 amino acids. Of the read, only the CDR3 DNA is kept; its 42 bases are in frame from base 1. CDR1 and CDR2, per the germline V gene, are SGHTA and FQGNSA.